The present T cell receptor (beta chain) was sequenced within a study of blood T cell repertoires in COVID-19. CDR1 is SNHLY and CDR2 is FYNNEI in the germline V gene. There are 15 residues in the CDR3. V gave up 6 bases and J gave up 2 bases, with 14 bases separating them. The assay was immunoSEQ multiplex PCR, and TCRdb's table has in-frame clones only and misses some. The sample holds approximately 100,000 clones, 69% seen once. The TCR comes from a man older than 75 with acute or convalescent COVID-19. The chain has TRBV2 and TRBJ2-1, with D perhaps TRBD2 (5 bases). What was sequenced was peripheral blood. This CDR3 is CASRIQAVPYNEQFF. In DNA, the CDR3 is TGTGCCAGCAGAATCCAAGCGGTCCCCTACAATGAGCAGTTCTTC.